This note documents a single T cell receptor (beta chain) sequence. J was trimmed by 4 bases and V by 10 bases; bases with no gene match: 14. Germline CDR1 and CDR2: SGHNT and YYREEE (reference sequence). This CDR3 spans 15 amino acids. These data are taken from a study of shared clonotypes between healthy human individuals. Profiled with immunoSEQ multiplex PCR; TCRdb holds only in-frame clones, not every one. The sample includes 600,000 to 750,000 clones, approximately 75% seen only once; the top ten take approximately 1.8%. The sample taken for sequencing was memory CD4+ T cells sorted from blood. The sample's subset: CD45RA-negative fraction. This receptor was taken from a woman aged 25 to 39 in good health. V gene TRBV5-4 combines with J gene TRBJ2-1; 7 bases fit TRBD2. The CDR3 spells CASRSGGVYYNEQFF. The CDR3 nucleotides read TGTGCCTCCCGCTCTGGGGGGGTTTATTACAATGAGCAGTTCTTC.